This T cell receptor (beta chain) was sequenced during a study of cytomegalovirus exposure and HLA in healthy donors. Amplification used 60 Vbeta primers and 13 Jbeta primers. Produced via immunoSEQ multiplex PCR; TCRdb's table is partial and in-frame only. The profile shows approximately 150,000 clones, around 78% of them singletons. CDR1 and CDR2 from the germline V gene are SGDLS and YYNGEE. V was cut by 0 bases and J by 1 base, with 4 bases left in between. CDR3 length: 13 amino acids. This TCR derives from a woman in her late teens or twenties in good health and CMV-seronegative. Sequenced input: PBMCs. The chain couples TRBV9 to TRBJ2-5; D is ambiguous. The CDR3: CASSVAIQETQYF. CDR3 DNA sequence: TGTGCCAGCAGCGTAGCCATCCAAGAGACCCAGTACTTC.